Following are 10 T cell receptor beta chains from one sample sequenced in a study of PD-1 blockade in classical Hodgkin lymphoma. Using immunoSEQ multiplex PCR, the repertoire was profiled, and TCRdb retains in-frame clones only, with some absent. In the table there are some 13,000 clones, over 80% of which are singletons. Autologous stem cell transplantation was followed by relapse in every patient, and brentuximab vedotin exposure varied. Source: peripheral blood mononuclear cells (PBMCs), taken at baseline. These receptors were collected from a human donor with classical Hodgkin lymphoma.

The chain carries TRBV28 and TRBJ2-2; D is undetermined. The V end was cut by 4 bases, the J end by 5 bases, with 11 bases between. CDR1 and CDR2 from the germline V gene are MDHEN and SYDVKM. There are 14 residues in the CDR3. The CDR3 loop is CASSWVPTTGELFF. CDR3 nucleotides: TGTGCCAGCAGTTGGGTCCCAACGACCGGGGAGCTGTTTTTT.

In its sample, this clone was seen once. The rearrangement uses TRBV10-3 and TRBJ1-1, with D unresolved. Deletions cut 2 bases from V and 6 bases from J, with 13 bases between. The CDR3 is made up of 14 amino acids. The germline V gene encodes CDR1 ENHRY and CDR2 SYGVKD. CDR3 amino acids: CAISEGRGTAEAFF. The CDR3 DNA is TGTGCCATCAGTGAGGGGCGGGGTACCGCTGAAGCTTTCTTT.

The chain joins TRBV7-9 to TRBJ2-7, with 8 nucleotides matching TRBD1. The CDR3 is 14 residues long. Germline CDR1 reads SEHNR; CDR2 reads FQNEAQ (reference sequence). Trimming removed 3 bases from V and 1 base from J; junction bases left unmatched: 2. CDR3: CASSFGQGSYEQYF. DNA of the CDR3: TGTGCCAGCAGCTTTGGACAGGGATCCTACGAGCAGTACTTC.

This rearrangement joins TRBV12-5 to TRBJ2-1; TRBD2 matches at 10 bases. The V gene end was trimmed by 7 bases and the J gene end by 9 bases; junction bases not matched to a gene: 9. The CDR3 totals 14 residues. Germline CDR1 LGHNT, CDR2 FRNRAP. The CDR3 region is CASALLAGTGEQFF. CDR3 nucleotides: TGTGCTAGTGCCTTACTAGCGGGAACGGGTGAGCAGTTCTTC.

The chain is built from TRBV18 and TRBJ2-5, with 7 positions matching TRBD1. Germline V gives CDR1 KGHSH, CDR2 LQKENI. The ends lost 4 bases at V and 4 bases at J; junction bases unmatched: 9. This CDR3 is 15 amino acids long. The CDR3 nucleotides read TGTGCCAGCTCACAAAACAGGGGTCCCGGAGAGACCCAGTACTTC. It translates to CASSQNRGPGETQYF. The full variable domain, completed using reference TRBV18 and TRBJ2-5, is NAGVMQNPRHLVRRRGQEARLRCSPMKGHSHVYWYRQLPEEGLKFMVYLQKENIIDESGMPKERFSAEFPKEGPSILRIQQVVRGDSAAYFCASSQNRGPGETQYFGPGTRLLVL.

The V gene is TRBV25-1, the J gene TRBJ2-2; D call uncertain. CDR3 length: 12 amino acids. CDR1 is MGHDK, CDR2 SYGVNS, per germline. V dropped 5 bases and J dropped 5 bases, with 6 bases sitting between them. The CDR3 region has the DNA TGTGCCAGCAGTTGGGTAACCGGGGAGCTGTTTTTT. Residues: CASSWVTGELFF.

The chain combines TRBV5-6 with TRBJ1-2; D is possibly TRBD1 (6 bases). Trimming removed 1 base at V and 8 bases at J, with 18 bases between. CDR1 is SGHDT and CDR2 is YYEEEE in the germline V gene. This CDR3 is built from 15 residues. CDR3 region: CASSLWTQGRRGYTF. In nucleotides, the CDR3 is TGTGCCAGCAGCTTGTGGACGCAGGGGAGGCGGGGCTACACCTTC. Supplemented by reference TRBV5-6 and TRBJ1-2, the full variable domain reads DAGVTQSPTHLIKTRGQQVTLRCSPKSGHDTVSWYQQALGQGPQFIFQYYEEEERQRGNFPDRFSGHQFPNYSSELNVNALLLGDSALYLCASSLWTQGRRGYTFGSGTRLTVV.

V usage is TRBV5-1 and J usage is TRBJ1-3; no reliable D call. The V gene's germline CDR1 is SGHRS and CDR2 YFSETQ. V lost 0 bases, J lost 3 bases, and 7 bases lay in between. This CDR3 comprises 14 residues. As DNA, the CDR3 is TGCGCCAGCAGCTTGGCTGGGTATGGAAACACCATATATTTT. Translated: CASSLAGYGNTIYF.

This clone was found a few times. The chain carries TRBV6-1 and TRBJ1-1; D is undetermined. Germline assignment: CDR1 MNHNS and CDR2 SASEGT. This CDR3 is built from 15 residues. The germline V and J ends were trimmed by 2 bases and 3 bases, with 13 bases remaining between them. The CDR3 coding sequence is TGTGCCAGCAGTGAATTTTGGGTATTGCACACTGAAGCTTTCTTT. Protein product: CASSEFWVLHTEAFF.

The V and J genes are TRBV10-3 and TRBJ2-2, with no clear D. The CDR3 length is 15 residues. Germline CDR1 is ENHRY and CDR2 is SYGVKD. The V end was cut by 0 bases, the J end by 7 bases, with 12 bases between. The CDR3 is CAISESQSGIGELFF. Written as DNA, the CDR3 is TGTGCCATCAGTGAGTCCCAGTCTGGGATCGGGGAGCTGTTTTTT.